What follows are 17 T cell receptor beta chains derived from one specimen sequenced in a study of T-cell reconstitution after alpha-beta-depleted transplantation in children. It was with unique molecular identifiers that the TCRbeta library was prepared. TCRdb re-called the PCR reads through MiXCR, storing one row per CDR3 protein. The sample carries 500,000 to 600,000 distinct CDR3 sequences, 25% to 30% recorded once. The input for sequencing was PBMCs, taken before TCRalphabeta/CD19-depleted stem cell transplant. These receptors all stem from a boy in the first two years of life with Wiskott-Aldrich syndrome, due to receive a stem cell transplant.

This chain uses TRBV12-3 or TRBV12-4 with TRBJ1-1; a weak D match, TRBD1 (6 bases). Trimming removed 6 bases from V and 4 bases from J, with 18 bases in between. The CDR3 runs 15 residues. CDR3 amino acids: CASSPIRGRSTEAFF. In nucleotides, the CDR3 is TGTGCCAGCAGCCCAATTAGGGGGAGGAGCACTGAAGCTTTCTTT.

In DNA form, the CDR3 reads TGTGCCAGCAGCTTCCCGACCCGAAAACTGTTTTTT. Residues: CASSFPTRKLFF. This chain links TRBV7-9 with TRBJ1-4; no firm D call. V was pared by 3 bases and J by 10 bases, with 9 bases between. The germline CDR1 and CDR2 sequences are SEHNR and FQNEAQ (reference sequence). The CDR3 extends over 12 amino acids. The variable domain in full, with the rest retrieved from reference TRBV7-9 and TRBJ1-4, is DTGVSQNPRHKITKRGQNVTFRCDPISEHNRLYWYRQTLGQGPEFLTYFQNEAQLEKSRLLSDRFSAERPKGSFSTLEIQRTEQGDSAMYLCASSFPTRKLFFGSGTQLSVL.

This clonotype was seen a handful of times. This sequence joins TRBV20-1 and TRBJ2-7; D unresolved. There are 10 residues in the CDR3. CDR1 is DFQATT and CDR2 is SNEGSKA in the germline V gene (reference sequence). The V end lost 3 bases, the J end lost 10 bases, and 10 bases lay between the germline ends. CDR3 sequence: CSASQGAQYF. In nucleotides, the CDR3 is TGCAGTGCTAGTCAAGGAGCTCAGTACTTC.

The V call is TRBV9, the J call TRBJ2-1; the match to TRBD2 covers 13 bases. The V segment lost 4 bases and the J segment 7 bases; nucleotides outside the gene matches: 11. The germline gives CDR1 SGDLS, CDR2 YYNGEE. The CDR3 extends over 17 amino acids. The CDR3 protein is CASSPGLAGARSNEQFF. CDR3 sequence (DNA): TGTGCCAGCAGCCCAGGACTAGCGGGAGCAAGGAGTAATGAGCAGTTCTTC.

The V and J genes are TRBV29-1 and TRBJ2-1; TRBD1 aligns across 9 bases. The CDR3 covers 13 residues. CDR1 and CDR2 (germline): SQVTM, ANQGSEA. Unmatched junction bases numbered 11, after V lost 8 bases and J lost 9 bases. CDR3 bases: TGCAGCACTACAGGGGGCTGGGATAGTGAGCAGTTCTTC. Protein: CSTTGGWDSEQFF.

This clonotype was counted at least ten times. Germline is not matched at one junction end, which may reflect a read error. The genes are TRBV12-3 or TRBV12-4 and TRBJ2-5; unclear D gene. The CDR3 extends over 14 amino acids. For the CDR3, the DNA is TGCGCCAGCAGCTTGAGACACCTCCAAGAGACCCAGTACTTC. Protein product: CASSLRHLQETQYF.

J is TRBJ2-7 and V is TRBV7-6; 8 positions match TRBD2. J gave up 1 base and V 1 base, and 6 bases lay outside the gene matches. Germline assignment: CDR1 SGHVS and CDR2 FNYEAQ. This CDR3 comprises 16 residues. The CDR3 DNA sequence: TGTGCCAGCAGCTTAGTAGGAGCGGGAGTGTCCTACGAGCAGTACTTC. Translating it yields CASSLVGAGVSYEQYF. The full variable domain, rest sourced from reference TRBV7-6 and TRBJ2-7, is GAGVSQSPRYKVTKRGQDVALRCDPISGHVSLYWYRQALGQGPEFLTYFNYEAQQDKSGLPNDRFSAERPEGSISTLTIQRTEQRDSAMYRCASSLVGAGVSYEQYFGPGTRLTVT.

About this clonotype itself: This clone may be a read error of a much larger clone one base away. The chain links TRBV10-3 to TRBJ2-3, with 8 positions matching TRBD2. There are 14 residues in the CDR3. Germline V CDR1 and CDR2: ENHRY, SYGVKD. V was pared by 4 bases and J by 1 base, with 1 base of the junction left unmatched. CDR3 coding DNA: TGTGCCATCAGTGCGACTAGCGGCACAGATACGCAGTATTTT. As protein: CAISATSGTDTQYF.

In this sample, this clonotype turned up a few times. The CDR3 spells CASSLSSDEQFF. The DNA for the CDR3 is TGCGCCAGCAGCTTGAGTAGCGATGAGCAGTTCTTC. This sequence joins TRBV5-1 and TRBJ2-1, with D tentatively TRBD2 (5 bases). Deletions cut 1 base from V and 8 bases from J, with 7 bases between. The CDR3 spans 12 residues. Germline V gene lookup returns CDR1 SGHRS and CDR2 YFSETQ.

The genes are TRBV25-1 and TRBJ2-1, with TRBD2 matching 8 bases. Trimming removed 1 base from V and 9 bases from J; junction bases left unmatched: 5. The CDR3 totals 14 residues. From germline, CDR1 is MGHDK and CDR2 SYGVNS. The CDR3 here is CASSEWLAGTEQFF. The CDR3 DNA reads TGTGCCAGCAGTGAATGGCTAGCGGGTACTGAGCAGTTCTTC.

The J gene is TRBJ1-4, the V gene TRBV20-1; TRBD1 is a possible D gene (5 bases). Trimming took off 1 base at V and 8 bases at J, with 8 bases between the two ends. This CDR3 has 12 residues. From germline, CDR1 is DFQATT and CDR2 SNEGSKA (reference sequence). The CDR3 bases are TGCAGTGCTAGAGCCCGGGGGGAAAAACTGTTTTTT. This translates into CSARARGEKLFF.

The genes are TRBV9 and TRBJ2-3; 8 bases are a match to TRBD2. V lost 4 bases and J lost 5; bases outside the gene matches: 9. Germline assignment: CDR1 SGDLS and CDR2 YYNGEE. The CDR3 length is 15 residues. For the CDR3, the DNA is TGTGCCAGCAGCATAACCGGGACTAGATTAGATACGCAGTATTTT. Translated, it gives CASSITGTRLDTQYF.

This chain joins TRBV5-1 and TRBJ2-4, with 9 nucleotides matching TRBD2. This CDR3 is 19 amino acids long. Germline-derived CDR1 and CDR2 are SGHRS and YFSETQ. The trim removed 1 base at V and 1 base at J, leaving 12 bases unmatched. Here the CDR3 reads CASSLWASGAVVAKNIQYF. CDR3 coding DNA: TGCGCCAGCAGCTTGTGGGCTAGCGGGGCGGTTGTTGCCAAAAACATTCAGTACTTC.

This clonotype was counted a few times. V is TRBV6-2 or TRBV6-3 and J is TRBJ2-1; 9 bases are a match to TRBD1. The CDR3 consists of 18 residues. Germline values: CDR1 MNHEY, CDR2 SVGEGT. Germline trimming cut 3 bases from V and 0 bases from J; bases unmatched to any gene: 9. Here the CDR3 DNA reads TGTGCCAGCAGTTATCGGGACAGGGCAGACGACTCCTACAATGAGCAGTTCTTC. Protein sequence: CASSYRDRADDSYNEQFF.

The chain employs TRBV18 and TRBJ1-1; 7 bases are a match to TRBD1. V was pared by 3 bases and J by 1 base, with 5 bases of the junction left unmatched. CDR1 and CDR2 (germline): KGHSH, LQKENI. The CDR3 runs 15 residues. This CDR3 is CASSPRGQTNTEAFF. Written as DNA, the CDR3 is TGTGCCAGCTCACCGAGGGGACAGACGAACACTGAAGCTTTCTTT.

The chain employs TRBV2 and TRBJ2-7; perhaps D is TRBD1 or TRBD2 (6 bases each). The CDR3 totals 12 residues. V was pared by 7 bases and J by 4 bases, with 11 bases between. Germline CDR1 is SNHLY and CDR2 is FYNNEI. The CDR3 DNA is TGTGCCAGCACACCGGGGGCATACGAGCAGTACTTC. The encoded protein is CASTPGAYEQYF.

The chain combines TRBV12-5 with TRBJ2-5; maybe TRBD2 (5 bases). The CDR3 has 15 residues. The ends were cut back, 6 bases at V and 1 base at J, with 15 bases in the middle. The germline gives CDR1 LGHNT, CDR2 FRNRAP. The CDR3 is CASGLNGLVQETQYF. Here the CDR3 DNA reads TGTGCTAGTGGCCTAAACGGACTGGTCCAAGAGACCCAGTACTTC.